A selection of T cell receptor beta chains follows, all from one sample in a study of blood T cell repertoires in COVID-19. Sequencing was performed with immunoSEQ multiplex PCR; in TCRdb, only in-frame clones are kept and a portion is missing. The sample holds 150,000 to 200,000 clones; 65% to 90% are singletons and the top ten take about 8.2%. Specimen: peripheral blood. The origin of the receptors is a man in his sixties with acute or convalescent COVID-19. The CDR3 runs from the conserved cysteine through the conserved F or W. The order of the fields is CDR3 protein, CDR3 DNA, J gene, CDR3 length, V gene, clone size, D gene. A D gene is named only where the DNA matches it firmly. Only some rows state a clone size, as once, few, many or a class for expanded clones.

cdr3_aa: CASSKRSGQGDRATNEKLFF
cdr3_nt: TGTGCCAGCAGCAAGCGCTCGGGACAGGGGGATAGAGCAACTAATGAAAAACTGTTTTTT
j_call: TRBJ1-4
cdr3_length: 20
v_call: TRBV21-1
clone_size: -
d_call: -

cdr3_aa: CASSPGWAGNTEAFF
cdr3_nt: TGTGCCAGCAGCCCGGGTTGGGCGGGAAACACTGAAGCTTTCTTT
j_call: TRBJ1-1
cdr3_length: 15
v_call: TRBV2
clone_size: -
d_call: -

cdr3_aa: CASSLLGLAVPNEQFF
cdr3_nt: TGTGCCAGCAGCTTGCTCGGACTAGCGGTCCCCAATGAGCAGTTCTTC
j_call: TRBJ2-1
cdr3_length: 16
v_call: TRBV7-2
clone_size: once
d_call: TRBD2

cdr3_aa: CASRTANTEAFF
cdr3_nt: TGTGCCAGCAGAACAGCGAACACTGAAGCTTTCTTT
j_call: TRBJ1-1
cdr3_length: 12
v_call: TRBV6-6
clone_size: -
d_call: -

cdr3_aa: CASSVRGRGETQYF
cdr3_nt: TGTGCCAGCAGCGTACGAGGGAGGGGAGAGACCCAGTACTTC
j_call: TRBJ2-5
cdr3_length: 14
v_call: TRBV9
clone_size: -
d_call: TRBD2

cdr3_aa: CASSLGAGGWETQYF
cdr3_nt: TGTGCCAGCAGCTTAGGAGCGGGAGGGTGGGAGACCCAGTACTTC
j_call: TRBJ2-5
cdr3_length: 15
v_call: TRBV7-7
clone_size: -
d_call: TRBD2

cdr3_aa: CASSLQGGYGYTF
cdr3_nt: TGTGCCAGCAGCTTGCAGGGTGGCTATGGCTACACCTTC
j_call: TRBJ1-2
cdr3_length: 13
v_call: TRBV7-9
clone_size: -
d_call: -

cdr3_aa: CASSLTSGQGIQYF
cdr3_nt: TGTGCCAGCAGCTTGACTAGCGGGCAAGGGATTCAGTACTTC
j_call: TRBJ2-4
cdr3_length: 14
v_call: TRBV11-3
clone_size: -
d_call: TRBD2

cdr3_aa: CASSESGQGYEQYF
cdr3_nt: TGTGCCAGCAGTGAGTCTGGACAGGGTTACGAGCAGTACTTC
j_call: TRBJ2-7
cdr3_length: 14
v_call: TRBV2
clone_size: -
d_call: TRBD1

cdr3_aa: CASSYSPGANEKLFF
cdr3_nt: TGTGCCAGCAGTTATTCCCCCGGGGCTAATGAAAAACTGTTTTTT
j_call: TRBJ1-4
cdr3_length: 15
v_call: TRBV27
clone_size: -
d_call: -

cdr3_aa: CASSPAPGTGTDTQYF
cdr3_nt: TGCGCCAGCAGCCCTGCTCCCGGGACAGGCACAGATACGCAGTATTTT
j_call: TRBJ2-3
cdr3_length: 16
v_call: TRBV5-1
clone_size: -
d_call: TRBD1

cdr3_aa: CASSPRAPTYNEQFF
cdr3_nt: TGTGCCAGCAGCCCTAGAGCGCCTACTTACAATGAGCAGTTCTTC
j_call: TRBJ2-1
cdr3_length: 15
v_call: TRBV2
clone_size: -
d_call: -

cdr3_aa: CASSVRTGTYEQYF
cdr3_nt: TGCGCCAGCAGCGTACGGACAGGTACCTACGAGCAGTACTTC
j_call: TRBJ2-7
cdr3_length: 14
v_call: TRBV5-1
clone_size: -
d_call: TRBD1

cdr3_aa: CASSSQGAGEQYF
cdr3_nt: TGTGCCAGCAGCTCTCAGGGGGCGGGGGAGCAGTACTTC
j_call: TRBJ2-7
cdr3_length: 13
v_call: TRBV5-4
clone_size: -
d_call: TRBD1

cdr3_aa: CASSWDRTFEAFF
cdr3_nt: TGTGCCAGCAGCTGGGACAGAACCTTTGAAGCTTTCTTT
j_call: TRBJ1-1
cdr3_length: 13
v_call: TRBV7-2
clone_size: -
d_call: TRBD1

cdr3_aa: CASSRRDRAHEQYF
cdr3_nt: TGTGCCAGCAGTCGACGGGACAGGGCCCACGAGCAGTACTTC
j_call: TRBJ2-7
cdr3_length: 14
v_call: TRBV6-5
clone_size: -
d_call: TRBD1

cdr3_aa: CATSDSGQGNYEQYF
cdr3_nt: TGTGCCACCAGTGATTCGGGACAGGGAAACTACGAGCAGTACTTC
j_call: TRBJ2-7
cdr3_length: 15
v_call: TRBV24-1
clone_size: -
d_call: TRBD1

cdr3_aa: CASSTDSRTGELFF
cdr3_nt: TGTGCCAGCAGCACCGACAGTCGCACCGGGGAGCTGTTTTTT
j_call: TRBJ2-2
cdr3_length: 14
v_call: TRBV6-5
clone_size: -
d_call: -

cdr3_aa: CASISEGGGRRVTQYF
cdr3_nt: TGTGCCAGCATCTCAGAGGGCGGGGGGCGTAGGGTGACCCAGTACTTC
j_call: TRBJ2-5
cdr3_length: 16
v_call: TRBV28
clone_size: -
d_call: TRBD2

cdr3_aa: CASSPEGPGGGDTQYF
cdr3_nt: TGTGCCAGCAGCCCCGAAGGACCGGGAGGAGGGGATACGCAGTATTTT
j_call: TRBJ2-3
cdr3_length: 16
v_call: TRBV4-2
clone_size: many
d_call: TRBD2

cdr3_aa: CASSSGLAGFTDTQYF
cdr3_nt: TGTGCCAGCAGCTCCGGACTAGCGGGGTTCACAGATACGCAGTATTTT
j_call: TRBJ2-3
cdr3_length: 16
v_call: TRBV5-4
clone_size: -
d_call: TRBD2

cdr3_aa: CASSPDRGIADEQYF
cdr3_nt: TGCGCCAGCAGCCCCGACAGGGGAATCGCCGACGAGCAGTACTTC
j_call: TRBJ2-7
cdr3_length: 15
v_call: TRBV4-1
clone_size: -
d_call: TRBD1

cdr3_aa: CASSRTGGVTEAFF
cdr3_nt: TGTGCCAGCAGCCGGACAGGGGGCGTCACTGAAGCTTTCTTT
j_call: TRBJ1-1
cdr3_length: 14
v_call: TRBV3-1/TRBV3-2
clone_size: -
d_call: TRBD1

cdr3_aa: CASSLGGRDSRTDTQYF
cdr3_nt: TGTGCCAGCAGCTTAGGGGGTCGGGACAGCCGCACAGATACGCAGTATTTT
j_call: TRBJ2-3
cdr3_length: 17
v_call: TRBV11-3
clone_size: once
d_call: TRBD1

cdr3_aa: CASSRGPSDRVKMNTEAFF
cdr3_nt: TGTGCCAGCAGTCGAGGCCCGTCGGACAGGGTGAAGATGAACACTGAAGCTTTCTTT
j_call: TRBJ1-1
cdr3_length: 19
v_call: TRBV6-6
clone_size: -
d_call: TRBD1

cdr3_aa: CASSVGAQIKRGVQQFF
cdr3_nt: TGTGCCAGCAGCGTAGGGGCTCAGATTAAGCGGGGGGTTCAGCAGTTCTTC
j_call: TRBJ2-1
cdr3_length: 17
v_call: TRBV9
clone_size: -
d_call: TRBD2

cdr3_aa: CAISEEGENIQYF
cdr3_nt: TGTGCCATCAGTGAGGAGGGGGAAAACATTCAGTACTTC
j_call: TRBJ2-4
cdr3_length: 13
v_call: TRBV10-3
clone_size: -
d_call: -

cdr3_aa: CASSQGGRGYTF
cdr3_nt: TGTGCCAGCAGCCAAGGTGGGCGAGGCTACACCTTC
j_call: TRBJ1-2
cdr3_length: 12
v_call: TRBV4-2
clone_size: -
d_call: -

cdr3_aa: CASRGDRGYDGELFF
cdr3_nt: TGTGCCAGCAGGGGGGACAGGGGTTACGACGGGGAGCTGTTTTTT
j_call: TRBJ2-2
cdr3_length: 15
v_call: TRBV2
clone_size: -
d_call: TRBD1

cdr3_aa: CASSQLGRYGYTF
cdr3_nt: TGTGCCAGCAGCCAACTGGGGCGCTATGGCTACACCTTC
j_call: TRBJ1-2
cdr3_length: 13
v_call: TRBV3-1/TRBV3-2
clone_size: -
d_call: -

cdr3_aa: CASSRDGGRPDTQYF
cdr3_nt: TGCGCCAGCAGCCGGGACGGGGGAAGACCAGATACGCAGTATTTT
j_call: TRBJ2-3
cdr3_length: 15
v_call: TRBV5-1
clone_size: -
d_call: -

cdr3_aa: CASSGGGLAGFQETQYF
cdr3_nt: TGTGCCAGCAGCGGAGGGGGGCTAGCGGGTTTTCAAGAGACCCAGTACTTC
j_call: TRBJ2-5
cdr3_length: 17
v_call: TRBV9
clone_size: -
d_call: TRBD2

cdr3_aa: CASSTGTANYGYTF
cdr3_nt: TGTGCCAGCAGCACCGGGACAGCTAACTATGGCTACACCTTC
j_call: TRBJ1-2
cdr3_length: 14
v_call: TRBV9
clone_size: -
d_call: TRBD1

cdr3_aa: CASSPWDRLRTEAFF
cdr3_nt: TGTGCCAGCTCACCCTGGGACAGGCTACGGACTGAAGCTTTCTTT
j_call: TRBJ1-1
cdr3_length: 15
v_call: TRBV18
clone_size: few
d_call: TRBD1

cdr3_aa: CASSPDRAYEQYF
cdr3_nt: TGCGCCAGCAGCCCGGACAGGGCCTACGAGCAGTACTTC
j_call: TRBJ2-7
cdr3_length: 13
v_call: TRBV5-1
clone_size: -
d_call: TRBD1

cdr3_aa: CASKGQGRVGYGYTF
cdr3_nt: TGTGCCAGCAAGGGCCAGGGCCGGGTGGGGTATGGCTACACCTTC
j_call: TRBJ1-2
cdr3_length: 15
v_call: TRBV9
clone_size: -
d_call: -

cdr3_aa: CASSRTVYSGNTIYF
cdr3_nt: TGTGCCAGCAGTAGGACAGTTTATTCTGGAAACACCATATATTTT
j_call: TRBJ1-3
cdr3_length: 15
v_call: TRBV28
clone_size: -
d_call: -

cdr3_aa: CASSSGGTGSIVTF
cdr3_nt: TGTGCCAGCAGCTCGGGGGGGACAGGGTCCATAGTTACCTTC
j_call: TRBJ1-2
cdr3_length: 14
v_call: TRBV28
clone_size: -
d_call: TRBD1

cdr3_aa: CASSLRRQGAFDYGYTF
cdr3_nt: TGTGCCAGCAGTTTAAGGAGACAGGGGGCATTTGACTATGGCTACACCTTC
j_call: TRBJ1-2
cdr3_length: 17
v_call: TRBV27
clone_size: few
d_call: TRBD1

cdr3_aa: CASRGAINSPLHF
cdr3_nt: TGTGCCAGCCGGGGGGCAATTAATTCACCCCTCCACTTT
j_call: TRBJ1-6
cdr3_length: 13
v_call: TRBV2
clone_size: -
d_call: -

cdr3_aa: CASSVAGGLGYTF
cdr3_nt: TGTGCCAGCAGCGTAGCCGGGGGGCTAGGCTACACCTTC
j_call: TRBJ1-2
cdr3_length: 13
v_call: TRBV9
clone_size: -
d_call: -

cdr3_aa: CATSDPMRDSSSGANVLTF
cdr3_nt: TGTGCCACCAGTGACCCCATGAGAGACAGTTCCTCTGGGGCCAACGTCCTGACTTTC
j_call: TRBJ2-6
cdr3_length: 19
v_call: TRBV24-1
clone_size: -
d_call: -

cdr3_aa: CASSALHRDSNEQFF
cdr3_nt: TGTGCCAGCAGCGCCCTCCACCGGGACAGCAATGAGCAGTTCTTC
j_call: TRBJ2-1
cdr3_length: 15
v_call: TRBV11-2
clone_size: -
d_call: TRBD1

cdr3_aa: CASSLGGAAYNEQFF
cdr3_nt: TGTGCCAGCAGTTTAGGGGGGGCCGCCTACAATGAGCAGTTCTTC
j_call: TRBJ2-1
cdr3_length: 15
v_call: TRBV28
clone_size: once
d_call: -

cdr3_aa: CASSFSGTGEAYGYTF
cdr3_nt: TGTGCCAGCAGCTTCTCCGGGACAGGGGAGGCCTATGGCTACACCTTC
j_call: TRBJ1-2
cdr3_length: 16
v_call: TRBV7-9
clone_size: -
d_call: TRBD1

cdr3_aa: CATEARRIPHEQYF
cdr3_nt: TGCGCCACCGAAGCGAGGCGGATTCCCCACGAGCAGTACTTC
j_call: TRBJ2-7
cdr3_length: 14
v_call: TRBV10-1
clone_size: -
d_call: -

cdr3_aa: CASSSGLGGETQYF
cdr3_nt: TGTGCCAGCAGCTCCGGCCTCGGGGGGGAGACCCAGTACTTC
j_call: TRBJ2-5
cdr3_length: 14
v_call: TRBV7-3
clone_size: -
d_call: TRBD2

cdr3_aa: CASSYWSGGLFF
cdr3_nt: TGTGCCAGCAGTTACTGGTCCGGGGGGCTGTTTTTT
j_call: TRBJ2-2
cdr3_length: 12
v_call: TRBV6-5
clone_size: -
d_call: -

cdr3_aa: CASSFGQATNEKLFF
cdr3_nt: TGTGCCAGCAGTTTCGGACAAGCAACTAATGAAAAACTGTTTTTT
j_call: TRBJ1-4
cdr3_length: 15
v_call: TRBV6-5
clone_size: -
d_call: -

cdr3_aa: CASSPQQGNEQYF
cdr3_nt: TGCGCCAGCAGCCCTCAACAGGGTAACGAGCAGTACTTC
j_call: TRBJ2-7
cdr3_length: 13
v_call: TRBV10-1
clone_size: -
d_call: -

cdr3_aa: CASSFIPQGRPLADTQYF
cdr3_nt: TGTGCCAGCAGCTTTATCCCCCAGGGGCGACCCTTGGCAGATACGCAGTATTTT
j_call: TRBJ2-3
cdr3_length: 18
v_call: TRBV28
clone_size: -
d_call: -

cdr3_aa: CASPGSSYEQYF
cdr3_nt: TGTGCCAGTCCCGGGAGCTCCTACGAGCAGTACTTC
j_call: TRBJ2-7
cdr3_length: 12
v_call: TRBV6-5
clone_size: once
d_call: -

cdr3_aa: CASSQLLAGSYNEQFF
cdr3_nt: TGTGCCAGCAGCCAGCTACTAGCGGGCTCCTACAATGAGCAGTTCTTC
j_call: TRBJ2-1
cdr3_length: 16
v_call: TRBV3-1/TRBV3-2
clone_size: -
d_call: TRBD2

cdr3_aa: CATSDPSSRGSSYNEQFF
cdr3_nt: TGTGCCACCAGTGACCCCTCCTCGCGGGGCAGCTCCTACAATGAGCAGTTCTTC
j_call: TRBJ2-1
cdr3_length: 18
v_call: TRBV24-1
clone_size: -
d_call: -

cdr3_aa: CASSLMGTPFGELFF
cdr3_nt: TGTGCCAGCAGTTTAATGGGGACACCTTTCGGGGAGCTGTTTTTT
j_call: TRBJ2-2
cdr3_length: 15
v_call: TRBV27
clone_size: -
d_call: -